The 27 T cell receptor beta chains in this list originate from one sample, sequenced in a study of blood T cell repertoires in COVID-19. The protocol was immunoSEQ multiplex PCR, while the TCRdb copy is restricted to in-frame clones and leaves out a portion. The repertoire holds approximately 290,000 clones, with roughly four fifths as singletons. The sample taken for sequencing was peripheral blood. The receptor source for this set is a person aged 65 to 85 with COVID-19, enrolled during active disease.

The chain uses TRBV19 and TRBJ1-3; 8 nucleotides line up with TRBD1. Germline assignment: CDR1 LNHDA and CDR2 SQIVND (reference sequence). Losses at the gene ends were 5 bases for V and 8 bases for J; bases not matched to a gene: 14. The CDR3 has 16 amino acids. The CDR3 spells CASSDGQGVPGDTIYF. CDR3 nucleotides: TGTGCCAGTAGTGATGGACAGGGAGTACCGGGAGACACCATATATTTT.

The CDR3 DNA reads TGTGCCAGCAGTCAACAGGGGATGAACACTGAAGCTTTCTTT. Its protein is CASSQQGMNTEAFF. V gene TRBV27 combines with J gene TRBJ1-1, with TRBD1 matching 7 bases. V was pared by 5 bases and J by 0 bases, with 3 bases of the junction left unmatched. Germline V CDR1 and CDR2: MNHEY, SMNVEV (reference sequence). The CDR3 is 14 amino acids.

Only a few counts were recorded for this clone. This chain connects TRBV19 to TRBJ2-1, with D perhaps TRBD2 (5 bases). Trimming cost V 5 bases and J 2 bases, with 13 bases left between them. The CDR3 loop spans 15 amino acids. Germline V gene lookup returns CDR1 LNHDA and CDR2 SQIVND (reference sequence). CDR3 bases: TGTGCCAGTAGTGTCGCGGGTCTCCCCTACAATGAGCAGTTCTTC. Translated: CASSVAGLPYNEQFF.

V usage is TRBV29-1 and J usage is TRBJ2-3, with D possibly being TRBD2 (7 bases). The CDR3 runs 16 residues. Deletions cut 0 bases from V and 3 bases from J, with 16 bases between. Germline V gene lookup returns CDR1 SQVTM and CDR2 ANQGSEA. Here the CDR3 reads CSVEDGRGAGTDTQYF. In DNA form, the CDR3 reads TGCAGCGTTGAAGATGGTCGGGGGGCTGGTACAGATACGCAGTATTTT.

The chain is built from TRBV7-2 and TRBJ2-1; D call uncertain. The CDR3 consists of 12 residues. The germline gives CDR1 SGHTA, CDR2 FQGNSA. V lost 4 bases, J lost 10 bases, and 11 bases lay in between. CDR3 DNA: TGTGCCAGCAGCTCCTTCTTGTTAGAGCAGTTCTTC. Translating it yields CASSSFLLEQFF.

This rearrangement joins TRBV7-5 to TRBJ2-1; the listed D gene, TRBD1, was not tested against the DNA. TRBV7-5 is given as a pseudogene. The CDR3 sequence is 15 residues long. The CDR3 protein is CVRRVWTGDYNEQFF. The CDR3 DNA follows: TGTGTCAGAAGGGTCTGGACAGGGGATTACAATGAGCAGTTCTTC.

The V gene is TRBV5-1, the J gene TRBJ2-1, with 8 bases fitting TRBD2. Germline CDR1 is SGHRS and CDR2 is YFSETQ. CDR3 size: 17 residues. V shed 0 bases and J 6 bases; nucleotides not matched to a gene: 11. The CDR3 bases are TGCGCCAGCAGCTTGGTTGCAGCGGGAGTTCCCGGCAATGAGCAGTTCTTC. Residues: CASSLVAAGVPGNEQFF.

The chain uses TRBV12-3 or TRBV12-4 and TRBJ1-2, with TRBD1 matching 12 bases. This CDR3 is built from 13 residues. The V segment lost 7 bases and the J segment 8 bases; nucleotides outside the gene matches: 5. The CDR3 region has the DNA TGTGCCAGCAACCGGGACAGGGGGCGAGGCTACACCTTC. It specifies CASNRDRGRGYTF.

This chain connects TRBV13 to TRBJ2-1; D is unclear. In germline, CDR1 is PRHDT, CDR2 FYEKMQ (reference sequence). The CDR3 is 14 residues long. Deletions cut 4 bases from V and 4 bases from J, with 11 bases between. CDR3 DNA sequence: TGTGCCAGCAGCTCGGTTACAGAATACAATGAGCAGTTCTTC. Its protein is CASSSVTEYNEQFF.

The chain joins TRBV9 to TRBJ2-7; D is undetermined. Trimming took off 4 bases at V and 6 bases at J, with 17 bases between the two ends. The V gene's germline CDR1 is SGDLS and CDR2 YYNGEE. The CDR3 is 14 amino acids. The CDR3 DNA follows: TGTGCCAGCAGCCCCTCCCCAGGAAGTGCCGAGCAGTACTTC. This sequence encodes CASSPSPGSAEQYF. The variable domain in full, with the rest retrieved from reference TRBV9 and TRBJ2-7, is DSGVTQTPKHLITATGQRVTLRCSPRSGDLSVYWYQQSLDQGLQFLIQYYNGEERAKGNILERFSAQQFPDLHSELNLSSLELGDSALYFCASSPSPGSAEQYFGPGTRLTVT.

The V and J genes are TRBV7-3 and TRBJ2-2; maybe TRBD1 (5 bases). Trimming removed 5 bases from V and 6 bases from J, with 13 bases in between. CDR1 and CDR2 (germline): SGHTA, FQGTGA. The CDR3 totals 14 residues. The CDR3 spells CASSQNKGSGELFF. CDR3 coding DNA: TGTGCCAGCAGCCAGAATAAGGGGTCCGGGGAGCTGTTTTTT.

V is TRBV9 and J is TRBJ2-5, with 12 bases matching TRBD2. This CDR3 region has 18 residues. Germline CDR1 is SGDLS and CDR2 is YYNGEE. V was clipped by 4 bases and J by 4 bases; unmatched bases: 14. The CDR3 region is CASSPRGLAGGPIETQYF. The CDR3 nucleotides are TGTGCCAGCAGCCCTAGGGGGCTAGCGGGGGGGCCGATAGAGACCCAGTACTTC.

This chain joins TRBV7-2 and TRBJ2-3, with a weak D call TRBD2 (6 bases). Trimming left V 5 bases short and J 11 bases short, with 20 bases between. Per germline, CDR1 SGHTA and CDR2 FQGNSA. The CDR3 covers 14 residues. CDR3 bases: TGTGCCAGCAGCCCGCCAACCGGGACTGGAAAGCAGTATTTT. Translation: CASSPPTGTGKQYF.

The CDR3 loop is CATGTSGGSEQYF. The DNA for the CDR3 is TGTGCCACCGGGACTAGCGGGGGGAGCGAGCAGTACTTC. The J gene is TRBJ2-7, the V gene TRBV24-1, with TRBD2 identical over 15 bases. Trimming took 9 bases from V and 6 from J; bases not matched to a gene: 2. This CDR3 is built from 13 residues. Germline loops: CDR1 KGHDR, CDR2 SFDVKD.

The V call is TRBV11-2, the J call TRBJ2-7; the D gene is possibly TRBD1 (6 bases). CDR3 size: 12 residues. Germline V gene lookup returns CDR1 SGHAT and CDR2 FQNNGV. The V and J ends lost 6 bases and 0 bases respectively, with 6 bases between them. The CDR3 loop is CASRGASYEQYF. CDR3 bases: TGTGCCAGCAGGGGGGCCTCCTACGAGCAGTACTTC.

This clone was detected ten times or more. The rearrangement links TRBV30 to TRBJ1-2, with 8 bases identical to TRBD1. The CDR3 loop spans 15 amino acids. Germline V gives CDR1 GTSNPN, CDR2 SVGIG (reference sequence). V trimming: 1 base; J trimming: 8 bases; junction bases outside the gene matches: 12. CDR3 nucleotides: TGTGCCTGGAGTGGCTCCCAGACAGGGGCGTCGGGCTACACCTTC. This translates into CAWSGSQTGASGYTF. Looking up the rest from reference TRBV30 and TRBJ1-2 gives the full variable domain: SQTIHQWPATLVQPVGSPLSLECTVEGTSNPNLYWYRQAAGRGLQLLFYSVGIGQISSEVPQNLSASRPQDRQFILSSKKLLLSDSGFYLCAWSGSQTGASGYTFGSGTRLTVV.

V gene TRBV3-1 (or the pseudogene TRBV3-2) combines with J gene TRBJ2-3, with a possible D match to TRBD2 (6 bases). V was trimmed by 5 bases and J by 0 bases, leaving 18 bases between them. There are 17 residues in the CDR3. Looked up from germline, CDR1 is LGHDT and CDR2 is YNNKEL (reference sequence). The CDR3 sequence: CASSKVGRDRSTDTQYF. The DNA of the CDR3 is TGTGCCAGCAGCAAGGTTGGGCGGGACCGAAGCACAGATACGCAGTATTTT.

The sample holds one count of this clone. The chain couples TRBV19 to TRBJ2-1; TRBD1 is a possible D gene (6 bases). Germline V gives CDR1 LNHDA, CDR2 SQIVND (reference sequence). Trimming took off 5 bases at V and 7 bases at J, with 18 bases between the two ends. The CDR3 totals 15 residues. The CDR3 loop is CASSVTGKQVNEQFF. The CDR3, as DNA: TGTGCCAGTAGTGTAACAGGGAAGCAAGTGAATGAGCAGTTCTTC.

This clone was seen a few times. This sequence joins TRBV4-3 and TRBJ2-2; a possible D gene is TRBD1 (6 bases). The V end was cut by 2 bases, the J end by 3 bases, with 16 bases between. Germline CDR1 reads LGHNA; CDR2 reads YSLEER. The CDR3 runs to 17 residues. CDR3 residues: CASSQLTGLGYTGELFF. The CDR3 DNA is TGCGCCAGCAGCCAACTAACAGGGCTAGGGTACACCGGGGAGCTGTTTTTT.

J is TRBJ1-4 and V is TRBV5-1, with a tentative D call TRBD1 (6 bases). CDR1 SGHRS and CDR2 YFSETQ come from the germline V gene. The CDR3 totals 14 residues. Deletions cut 1 base from V and 6 bases from J, with 10 bases between. The CDR3 spells CASSLNRADEKLFF. Written as DNA, the CDR3 is TGCGCCAGCAGCTTGAACAGGGCGGATGAAAAACTGTTTTTT.

This chain connects TRBV5-1 to TRBJ2-7; TRBD1 might be the D (5 bases). The V gene lost 4 bases and the J gene lost 6 bases, with 11 bases spanning the gap. The germline gives CDR1 SGHRS, CDR2 YFSETQ. The CDR3 is made up of 12 amino acids. The CDR3 here is CASSRTGSEQYF. Here the CDR3 DNA reads TGCGCCAGCAGCCGTACAGGATCCGAGCAGTACTTC.

This chain links TRBV7-9 with TRBJ1-2, with TRBD1 as a possible D gene (6 bases). Trimming stripped 0 bases from V and 8 bases from J, with 10 bases between. Germline V gene data show CDR1 as SEHNR and CDR2 as FQNEAQ (reference sequence). CDR3 size: 13 residues. The CDR3 protein is CASSLAGTTGYTF. CDR3 sequence (DNA): TGTGCCAGCAGCTTAGCCGGGACAACCGGCTACACCTTC.

V usage is TRBV27 and J usage is TRBJ1-5; possibly TRBD1 for D (5 bases). The CDR3 length is 13 residues. Trimming took off 2 bases at V and 6 bases at J, with 8 bases between the two ends. Germline V gene data show CDR1 as MNHEY and CDR2 as SMNVEV (reference sequence). The CDR3 bases are TGTGCCAGCAGTTTACGACAGACTCAGCCCCAGCATTTT. This translates into CASSLRQTQPQHF.

The V and J genes are TRBV5-1 and TRBJ2-7; TRBD1 is a possible D gene (6 bases). The germline V gene has CDR1 SGHRS and CDR2 YFSETQ. Trimming took off 4 bases at V and 6 bases at J, with 14 bases between the two ends. This CDR3 is 13 amino acids long. The CDR3 reads CASSDRPGSEQYF. CDR3 nucleotide sequence: TGCGCCAGCAGCGACAGGCCAGGGAGCGAGCAGTACTTC. Full variable domain (missing parts from reference TRBV5-1 and TRBJ2-7): KAGVTQTPRYLIKTRGQQVTLSCSPISGHRSVSWYQQTPGQGLQFLFEYFSETQRNKGNFPGRFSGRQFSNSRSEMNVSTLELGDSALYLCASSDRPGSEQYFGPGTRLTVT.

The chain uses TRBV19 and TRBJ1-1, with D maybe TRBD1 (5 bases). V dropped 2 bases and J dropped 1 base, with 17 bases sitting between them. CDR1 is LNHDA and CDR2 is SQIVND in the germline V gene (reference sequence). This CDR3 spans 17 amino acids. This CDR3 is CASSISRRRGPNTEAFF. DNA of the CDR3: TGTGCCAGTAGTATATCCCGAAGGAGGGGACCGAACACTGAAGCTTTCTTT.

The chain has TRBV19 and TRBJ2-2; 10 positions agree with TRBD2. With 5 bases clipped from V and 5 bases from J, the junction kept 14 bases outside the gene matches. There are 18 residues in the CDR3. Germline CDR1 reads LNHDA; CDR2 reads SQIVND (reference sequence). CDR3 sequence (DNA): TGTGCCAGTAGTTCGCTGACTAGCGGGCACTCGGGTACCGGGGAGCTGTTTTTT. This sequence encodes CASSSLTSGHSGTGELFF.

This clone was counted a single time. V usage is TRBV28 and J usage is TRBJ1-3, with a tentative D call TRBD1 (6 bases). Germline lookup yields CDR1 MDHEN and CDR2 SYDVKM. Trimming stripped 6 bases from V and 0 bases from J, with 12 bases between. There are 15 residues in the CDR3. The CDR3 reads CASRSTGSSGNTIYF. CDR3 in DNA: TGTGCCAGCAGATCAACAGGGAGCTCTGGAAACACCATATATTTT.